These 12 T cell receptor beta chains came from one sample sequenced in a study of T cell responses to AZD1222 COVID-19 vaccine. Clones were read by immunoSEQ multiplex PCR, and TCRdb kept only the in-frame ones, dropping some. Of 170,000 or so clones in the sample, about nine tenths were seen once. The source material was peripheral blood, sampled on day 0 of AZD1222 vaccination. The receptors here all came from an adult in good health.

In DNA, the CDR3 is TGTGCCAGCAGCTGGGGTTGGGGGAGCGGTCAGACCGGGGAGCTGTTTTTT. Translated, it gives CASSWGWGSGQTGELFF. This sequence joins TRBV13 and TRBJ2-2; the D call may be TRBD1 or TRBD2 (5 bases each). The CDR3 contains 17 residues. Germline V gives CDR1 PRHDT, CDR2 FYEKMQ (reference sequence). Deletions cut 4 bases from V and 5 bases from J, with 20 bases between.

The V call is TRBV7-8, the J call TRBJ1-5; 11 nucleotides agree with TRBD1. CDR3 length equals 15 residues. J lost 6 bases, V lost 5 bases, and 6 bases had no gene match. Germline loops: CDR1 SGHVS, CDR2 FQNEAQ. The CDR3 sequence: CASSPGTGGLQPQHF. The CDR3 coding sequence is TGTGCCAGCAGCCCCGGGACAGGGGGTCTTCAGCCCCAGCATTTT.

V usage is TRBV7-2 and J usage is TRBJ1-1, with 7 bases fitting TRBD1. The CDR3 extends over 14 amino acids. CDR1 and CDR2 from the germline V gene are SGHTA and FQGNSA. Trimming cost V 10 bases and J 4 bases; bases outside gene matches: 12. This CDR3 reads CATKFRDRATEAFF. CDR3 bases: TGTGCCACCAAATTCCGGGACAGAGCCACTGAAGCTTTCTTT.

The chain joins TRBV19 to TRBJ1-4; D not resolved. The CDR3 is made up of 14 amino acids. Germline V gives CDR1 LNHDA, CDR2 SQIVND (reference sequence). Trimming pared 3 bases from V and 7 bases from J, leaving 12 bases between. CDR3 region: CASSILGVSEKLFF. The CDR3 DNA reads as TGTGCCAGTAGTATTCTCGGCGTGAGTGAAAAACTGTTTTTT.

This rearrangement joins TRBV24-1 to TRBJ2-3; D unresolved. CDR3 size: 15 residues. CDR1 is KGHDR, CDR2 SFDVKD, per germline. Trimming removed 3 bases at V and 1 base at J, with 10 bases between. CDR3 coding DNA: TGTGCCACCAGTGATCACAAACCGGGCACAGATACGCAGTATTTT. Translation gives CATSDHKPGTDTQYF.

This chain joins TRBV28 and TRBJ1-2; no reliable D call. The V end lost 6 bases, the J end lost 6 bases, and 17 bases lay between the germline ends. Germline CDR1 reads MDHEN; CDR2 reads SYDVKM. There are 14 residues in the CDR3. CDR3 DNA sequence: TGTGCCAGCAGCTTAGCTGGGATTTGGGATGGCTACACCTTC. Protein: CASSLAGIWDGYTF.

This rearrangement joins TRBV7-2 to TRBJ2-7; possible D gene TRBD2, 5 bases. V lost 2 bases, J lost 2 bases, and 13 bases lay in between. Germline V lookup: CDR1 SGHTA, CDR2 FQGNSA. This CDR3 comprises 15 residues. CDR3 DNA sequence: TGTGCCAGCAGCTTAAGGCTTGAGGGTGCCTACGAGCAGTACTTC. This codes for CASSLRLEGAYEQYF.

The rearrangement uses TRBV7-3 and TRBJ2-5; D gene ambiguous. CDR1 is SGHTA and CDR2 is FQGTGA in the germline V gene. V lost 1 base to trimming and J lost 4 bases, with 7 bases between them. This CDR3 region has 13 residues. CDR3 DNA: TGTGCCAGCAGCTTAAAAACGCGAGAGACCCAGTACTTC. Translation: CASSLKTRETQYF.

This clone occurred once. V usage is TRBV28 and J usage is TRBJ2-5; 8 nucleotides align to TRBD2. Germline V gene data show CDR1 as MDHEN and CDR2 as SYDVKM. V lost 3 bases to trimming and J lost 2 bases; unmatched junction nucleotides: 5. The CDR3 spans 15 residues. CDR3 protein: CASSLSSGSQETQYF. DNA for the CDR3: TGTGCCAGCAGTTTGTCTAGCGGGTCTCAAGAGACCCAGTACTTC.

This chain links TRBV28 with TRBJ2-1; TRBD2 matches at 7 bases. The CDR3 loop spans 15 amino acids. Germline CDR1 reads MDHEN; CDR2 reads SYDVKM. V dropped 6 bases and J dropped 2; count of bases not matched to a gene: 7. CDR3 coding DNA: TGTGCCAGCAGGCGCCAGCGGGGCACCTACAATGAGCAGTTCTTC. Its translation: CASRRQRGTYNEQFF.

The rearrangement joins TRBV3-1 (or the pseudogene TRBV3-2) to TRBJ1-2, with D possibly TRBD1 on 5 matching bases. From germline, CDR1 is LGHDT and CDR2 YNNKEL (reference sequence). Trimming took 2 bases from V and 4 from J, leaving 17 bases between them. This CDR3 contains 16 residues. The CDR3 spells CASSQQSRTRFYGYTF. DNA of the CDR3: TGTGCCAGCAGCCAACAAAGTAGGACAAGATTCTATGGCTACACCTTC.

Of note for this clone: One end of the junction does not line up with germline, which may come from a read error. The chain's CDR3 is CASSQGGQGVNTEAFF. In DNA form, the CDR3 reads TGTGCCAGCAGTCAAGGCGGACAGGGGGTGAATACTGAAGCTTTCTTT. The chain links TRBV7-9 to TRBJ1-1; 10 bases align to TRBD1. The CDR3 contains 16 residues. The germline CDR1 and CDR2 sequences are SEHNR and FQNEAQ (reference sequence).